This entry describes one T cell receptor (beta chain). Its antigen is unknown. The sample is drawn from a study of shared clonotypes between healthy human individuals. In the study overall: The plates for each donor numbered three CD4 naive, three CD4 memory, two CD8 naive and one CD8 memory.

In the study's own analysis: Sequence data from immunoSEQ were junction-only and lacked quality scores; consequently, filtering differed. Profiled with immunoSEQ multiplex PCR; TCRdb holds only in-frame clones, not every one. V and J calls and clone size are given by that table; D and trimming were obtained from the DNA. The sample yields about 590,000 clones, around 95% seen once. Findings and caveats of the study: Non-shared clonotypes displayed generation probabilities falling below those of clonotypes present in all four donors. Limited genetic and exposure-history diversity came from having few donors.

Positively selected for CCR7, the CD45RO-negative cells used as naive CD8 cells excluded terminally differentiated effector memory CD45RA+ cells. J lost 2 bases, V lost 6 bases, and 8 bases had no gene match. This CDR3 is built from 15 residues. Looked up from germline, CDR1 is MNHEY and CDR2 is SVGAGI. Sequencing was performed on naive CD8+ T cells sorted from blood. The chain is built from TRBV6-5 and TRBJ2-3; TRBD1 agrees at 7 bases. The receptor's source is a woman younger than 45 in good health. The CDR3 coding sequence is TGTGCCAGCAGACCGACAGGGTCGAACACAGATACGCAGTATTTT. Translation gives CASRPTGSNTDTQYF.